The 14 T cell receptor beta chains below were found in one sample sequenced in a study of T cell responses to AZD1222 COVID-19 vaccine. Profiled with immunoSEQ multiplex PCR; TCRdb holds only in-frame clones, not every one. The profile shows about 130,000 clones, more than 90% of them singletons. Material: peripheral blood, obtained 28 days after the second AZD1222 dose. All receptors derive from an adult who received the AZD1222 COVID-19 vaccine.

The rearrangement uses TRBV28 and TRBJ1-4; D is ambiguous. V dropped 6 bases and J dropped 5 bases, with 1 base sitting between them. Germline V gene sequence: CDR1 MDHEN, CDR2 SYDVKM. There are 10 residues in the CDR3. As DNA, the CDR3 is TGTGCCAGCAGCAATGAAAAACTGTTTTTT. This gives the protein CASSNEKLFF.

This chain links TRBV5-4 with TRBJ1-2; D is uncertain. Germline CDR1 SGHNT, CDR2 YYREEE (reference sequence). The CDR3 totals 13 residues. Trimming removed 0 bases from V and 4 bases from J, with 7 bases in between. The DNA of the CDR3 is TGTGCCAGCAGCTTGGAGGGTGGCTATGGCTACACCTTC. Its translation: CASSLEGGYGYTF.

The V call is TRBV3-1 (or the pseudogene TRBV3-2), the J call TRBJ2-2, with unresolved D. CDR1 and CDR2 (germline): LGHDT, YNNKEL (reference sequence). The CDR3 runs 13 residues. V lost 2 bases and J lost 7, with 8 bases in between. Here the CDR3 DNA reads TGTGCCAGCAGCCAATTTTATAACGGGGAGCTGTTTTTT. Translation gives CASSQFYNGELFF.

The count of this clone is one. Here the CDR3 reads CASRQGTGNTIYF. CDR3 in DNA: TGTGCCAGCAGGCAAGGGACAGGAAACACCATATATTTT. The chain employs TRBV7-9 and TRBJ1-3, with D perhaps matching TRBD1 (6 bases). The CDR3 is 13 amino acids. V gave up 6 bases and J gave up 4 bases, with 10 bases separating them. Germline values: CDR1 SEHNR, CDR2 FQNEAQ (reference sequence).

The chain uses TRBV7-2 and TRBJ2-7, with D perhaps being TRBD1 or TRBD2 (7 bases each). The germline V and J ends were trimmed by 3 bases and 6 bases, with 12 bases remaining between them. The CDR3 spans 13 residues. Germline V gives CDR1 SGHTA, CDR2 FQGNSA. The CDR3 nucleotides are TGTGCCAGCAGCTTGACAGGGAGGGGCGAGCAGTACTTC. Its protein product is CASSLTGRGEQYF.

The rearrangement links TRBV5-8 to TRBJ1-2; D ambiguous. V was pared by 4 bases and J by 4 bases, with 14 bases between. From germline, CDR1 is SGHTS and CDR2 YDEGEE. This CDR3 is built from 14 residues. CDR3 residues: CASSDVTALYGYTF. DNA of the CDR3: TGTGCCAGCAGCGATGTGACCGCCCTCTATGGCTACACCTTC. Full variable domain (remainder filled in from reference TRBV5-8 and TRBJ1-2): EAGVTQSPTHLIKTRGQQATLRCSPISGHTSVYWYQQALGLGLQFLLWYDEGEERNRGNFPPRFSGRQFPNYSSELNVNALELEDSALYLCASSDVTALYGYTFGSGTRLTVV.

This clone is a singleton in its sample. The sample has other DNA sequences that encode this CDR3 too. This sequence joins TRBV5-1 and TRBJ1-1; tentatively, D is TRBD1 (5 bases). The germline CDR1 and CDR2 sequences are SGHRS and YFSETQ. Trimming shortened V by 2 bases and J by 2 bases, and 7 bases separated the two germline ends. There are 13 residues in the CDR3. The CDR3 here is CASSLRGNTEAFF. For the CDR3, the DNA is TGCGCCAGCAGCTTAAGGGGCAACACTGAAGCTTTCTTT.

The chain has TRBV11-2 and TRBJ1-2, with D possibly TRBD1 on 6 matching bases. The V gene lost 5 bases and the J gene lost 7 bases, with 14 bases spanning the gap. CDR3 length: 13 residues. The germline V gene has CDR1 SGHAT and CDR2 FQNNGV. The chain's CDR3 is CASSPSGAGGYTF. CDR3 coding DNA: TGTGCCAGCAGCCCTTCGGGGGCCGGTGGCTACACCTTC.

The CDR3 nucleotides read TGTGCCAGCAGTACCCGGGGCAGCTATAGCAATCAGCCCCAGCATTTT. Protein: CASSTRGSYSNQPQHF. This rearrangement joins TRBV6-2 or TRBV6-3 to TRBJ1-5, with a possible D match to TRBD1 (5 bases). CDR3 length: 16 amino acids. Germline values: CDR1 MNHEY, CDR2 SVGEGT. With 5 bases removed from V and 0 bases from J, the gap between germline ends came to 14 bases.

About this clone: The junction shows a germline mismatch at one end, possibly a read error. The V and J genes are TRBV29-1 and TRBJ1-2; D is unresolved. The CDR3 totals 12 residues. Per the germline V gene, CDR1 is SQVTM and CDR2 is ANQGSEA. Here the CDR3 reads CSVEGSGNGYTF. DNA of the CDR3: TGCAGCGTCGAAGGCAGCGGGAATGGCTACACCTTC.

The chain uses TRBV18 and TRBJ2-1, with D possibly TRBD2 on 6 matching bases. This CDR3 spans 14 amino acids. The ends were cut back, 0 bases at V and 4 bases at J, with 7 bases in the middle. Germline CDR1 KGHSH, CDR2 LQKENI. CDR3 DNA: TGTGCCAGCTCACCACCGGAGGGATACAATGAGCAGTTCTTC. Translated, it gives CASSPPEGYNEQFF.

The chain recombines TRBV5-8 with TRBJ2-7, with 10 bases identical to TRBD1. Germline CDR1 is SGHTS and CDR2 is YDEGEE. This CDR3 spans 15 amino acids. V lost 4 bases and J lost 5; bases outside the gene matches: 9. The CDR3 spells CASSKPGQGWHEQYF. The CDR3 coding sequence is TGTGCCAGCAGCAAACCGGGACAGGGGTGGCACGAGCAGTACTTC.

V and J are TRBV6-6 and TRBJ1-5; 7 bases agree with TRBD1. Germline CDR1 is MNHNY and CDR2 is SVGAGI (reference sequence). V dropped 6 bases and J dropped 2; count of bases not matched to a gene: 7. This CDR3 region has 15 residues. CDR3 loop: CASRQGWDGNQPQHF. In DNA, the CDR3 is TGTGCCAGCAGACAGGGGTGGGATGGCAATCAGCCCCAGCATTTT.

The V gene is TRBV3-1 (or the pseudogene TRBV3-2), the J gene TRBJ1-4, with 8 bases that match TRBD1. The CDR3 runs 15 residues. J was trimmed by 8 bases and V by 4 bases; bases with no gene match: 9. Germline CDR1 is LGHDT and CDR2 is YNNKEL (reference sequence). CDR3: CASSPAGGLREKLFF. The CDR3 DNA sequence: TGTGCCAGCAGCCCAGCAGGGGGCTTGCGAGAAAAACTGTTTTTT.